One and the same sample provided the 10 T cell receptor beta chains below, sequenced in a study of human T cells and chemical hapten exposure. Time point meaning: patch test 1, 2 weeks after DPC sensitization. Regarding treatment: therapeutic diphenylcyclopropenone sensitization with weekly scalp DPC. TCRdb called the RACE reads again in MiXCR, with one record for every CDR3 protein. The sample records under 85,000 distinct CDR3 sequences, 10% being singletons. The specimen comprised whole blood, sampled in connection with sensitization to the hapten diphenylcyclopropenone (DPC). The receptors stem from a woman in her forties or fifties with alopecia areata. Some clones in this sample may be carry-over from other donors' samples.

This clonotype has just a few counts. This sequence joins TRBV19 and TRBJ2-1; 11 bases align to TRBD2. CDR1 LNHDA and CDR2 SQIVND come from the germline V gene (reference sequence). Trimming cost V 6 bases and J 2 bases; bases outside gene matches: 3. CDR3 length equals 15 residues. The CDR3 reads CASRMTSGTYNEQFF. In nucleotides, the CDR3 is TGTGCCAGTAGGATGACTAGCGGGACCTACAATGAGCAGTTCTTC.

This clonotype was observed at least ten times. The chain recombines TRBV6-5 with TRBJ1-1, with 10 nucleotides matching TRBD1. The CDR3 contains 15 residues. CDR1 is MNHEY and CDR2 is SVGAGI in the germline V gene. The trim removed 5 bases at V and 5 bases at J, leaving 8 bases unmatched. The CDR3 loop is CASSRGTGEGTEAFF. The CDR3 bases are TGTGCCAGCAGTCGCGGGACAGGGGAAGGGACTGAAGCTTTCTTT.

This clonotype has only a few counts. The chain has TRBV3-1 and TRBJ2-7, with TRBD2 matching 7 bases. Germline CDR1 LGHDT, CDR2 YNNKEL (reference sequence). The CDR3 loop spans 13 amino acids. V trimming: 4 bases; J trimming: 5 bases; junction bases outside the gene matches: 5. CDR3 bases: TGTGCCAGCAGCCTAGGTAGCGGGCACGAGCAGTACTTC. Its protein is CASSLGSGHEQYF.

The chain has TRBV11-2 and TRBJ1-1; D gene ambiguous. Germline V gene data show CDR1 as SGHAT and CDR2 as FQNNGV. Trimming took off 2 bases at V and 1 base at J, with 11 bases between the two ends. CDR3 length: 15 residues. CDR3 region: CASSLRSAGNTEAFF. CDR3 in DNA: TGTGCCAGCAGCTTAAGGTCGGCAGGGAACACTGAAGCTTTCTTT.

At least ten counts were recorded for this clonotype. CDR3 in DNA: TGCGCCAGCAGCCGGGGGGGAGAGACCCAGTACTTC. Its protein is CASSRGGETQYF. The chain uses TRBV5-1 and TRBJ2-5, with 8 bases aligning to TRBD2. The V gene end was trimmed by 4 bases and the J gene end by 4 bases; junction bases not matched to a gene: 0. The CDR3 consists of 12 residues. Germline values: CDR1 SGHRS, CDR2 YFSETQ. Full variable domain (rest looked up from reference TRBV5-1 and TRBJ2-5): KAGVTQTPRYLIKTRGQQVTLSCSPISGHRSVSWYQQTPGQGLQFLFEYFSETQRNKGNFPGRFSGRQFSNSRSEMNVSTLELGDSALYLCASSRGGETQYFGPGTRLLVL.

The V gene is TRBV3-1, the J gene TRBJ1-2; D ambiguous. With 2 bases removed from V and 3 bases from J, the gap between germline ends came to 22 bases. CDR1 and CDR2 (germline): LGHDT, YNNKEL (reference sequence). The CDR3 spans 18 residues. CDR3 protein: CASSQQTLPIGSDYGYTF. DNA for the CDR3: TGTGCCAGCAGCCAACAAACCCTCCCAATAGGGAGCGACTATGGCTACACCTTC.

The chain combines TRBV5-1 with TRBJ2-3; D is possibly TRBD1 (7 bases). CDR3 length: 15 residues. V lost 6 bases to trimming and J lost 2 bases, with 16 bases between them. The germline V gene encodes CDR1 SGHRS and CDR2 YFSETQ. The CDR3 loop is CASNLRGAFTDTQYF. The CDR3 DNA reads TGCGCCAGCAACCTCAGGGGGGCCTTCACAGATACGCAGTATTTT. The whole variable domain, remainder taken from reference TRBV5-1 and TRBJ2-3, is KAGVTQTPRYLIKTRGQQVTLSCSPISGHRSVSWYQQTPGQGLQFLFEYFSETQRNKGNFPGRFSGRQFSNSRSEMNVSTLELGDSALYLCASNLRGAFTDTQYFGPGTRLTVL.

In its sample, this clonotype was seen a few times. This chain connects TRBV27 to TRBJ2-4; D call uncertain. V lost 0 bases to trimming and J lost 6 bases, with 6 bases between them. CDR1 MNHEY and CDR2 SMNVEV come from the germline V gene (reference sequence). The CDR3 length is 13 residues. CDR3 DNA sequence: TGTGCCAGCAGTTTATCGAAGAGAAACATTCAGTACTTC. This sequence encodes CASSLSKRNIQYF.

A few counts support this clonotype. V usage is TRBV9 and J usage is TRBJ2-1; TRBD1 aligns across 7 bases. Germline loops: CDR1 SGDLS, CDR2 YYNGEE. This CDR3 comprises 14 residues. Losses at the gene ends were 4 bases for V and 0 bases for J; bases not matched to a gene: 1. The CDR3 loop is CASSRDSSYNEQFF. In DNA, the CDR3 is TGTGCCAGCAGCCGGGACAGCTCCTACAATGAGCAGTTCTTC.

In its sample, this clonotype was seen a few times. The V call is TRBV4-3, the J call TRBJ2-3, with TRBD2 matching 8 bases. The CDR3 runs 16 residues. Germline V CDR1 and CDR2: LGHNA, YSLEER. The V and J ends lost 1 base and 2 bases, in that order; junction bases with no gene match: 5. CDR3 protein: CASSQVGSGTTDTQYF. The CDR3 nucleotides are TGCGCCAGCAGCCAAGTTGGTAGCGGGACCACAGATACGCAGTATTTT.